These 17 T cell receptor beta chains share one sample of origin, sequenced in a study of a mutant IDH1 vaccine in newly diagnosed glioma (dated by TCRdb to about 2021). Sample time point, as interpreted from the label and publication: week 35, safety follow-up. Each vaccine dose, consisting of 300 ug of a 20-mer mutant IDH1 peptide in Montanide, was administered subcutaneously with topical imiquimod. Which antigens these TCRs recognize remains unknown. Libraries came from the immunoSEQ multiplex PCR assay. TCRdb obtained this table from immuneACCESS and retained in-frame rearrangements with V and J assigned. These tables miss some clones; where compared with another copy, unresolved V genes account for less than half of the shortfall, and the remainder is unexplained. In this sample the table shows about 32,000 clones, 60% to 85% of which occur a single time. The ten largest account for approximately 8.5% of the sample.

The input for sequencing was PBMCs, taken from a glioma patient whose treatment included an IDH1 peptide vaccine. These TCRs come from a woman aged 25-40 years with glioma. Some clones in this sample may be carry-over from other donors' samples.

The CDR3 DNA reads TGTGCCAGCAGCTTAGACCAGGCCGGAGAAAAACTGTTTTTT. This gives the protein CASSLDQAGEKLFF. The chain recombines TRBV7-9 with TRBJ1-4; no clear D. Germline-derived CDR1 and CDR2 are SEHNR and FQNEAQ (reference sequence). V lost 1 base to trimming and J lost 8 bases, with 11 bases between them. The CDR3 has 14 amino acids. The variable domain in full, completed from reference TRBV7-9 and TRBJ1-4, reads DTGVSQNPRHKITKRGQNVTFRCDPISEHNRLYWYRQTLGQGPEFLTYFQNEAQLEKSRLLSDRFSAERPKGSFSTLEIQRTEQGDSAMYLCASSLDQAGEKLFFGSGTQLSVL.

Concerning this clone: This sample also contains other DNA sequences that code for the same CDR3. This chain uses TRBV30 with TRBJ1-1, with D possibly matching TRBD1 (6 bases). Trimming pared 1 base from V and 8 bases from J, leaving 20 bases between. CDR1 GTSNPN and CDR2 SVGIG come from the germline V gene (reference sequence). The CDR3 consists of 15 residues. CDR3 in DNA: TGTGCCTGGAGTGACTCCAGAGGGGGAATAAACGAAGCTTTCTTT. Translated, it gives CAWSDSRGGINEAFF.

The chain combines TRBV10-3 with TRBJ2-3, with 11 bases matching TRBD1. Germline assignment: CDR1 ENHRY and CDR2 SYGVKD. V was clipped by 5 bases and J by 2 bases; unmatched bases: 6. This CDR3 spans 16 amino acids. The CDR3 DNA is TGTGCCATCAGTCCTGGACAGGGGGCACCCACAGATACGCAGTATTTT. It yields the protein CAISPGQGAPTDTQYF.

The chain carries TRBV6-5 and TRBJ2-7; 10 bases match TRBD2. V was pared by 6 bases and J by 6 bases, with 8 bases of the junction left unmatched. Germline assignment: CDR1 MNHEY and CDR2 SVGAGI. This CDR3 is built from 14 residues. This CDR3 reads CASSHPAGGSEQYF. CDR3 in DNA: TGTGCCAGCAGCCACCCAGCGGGAGGGTCCGAGCAGTACTTC.

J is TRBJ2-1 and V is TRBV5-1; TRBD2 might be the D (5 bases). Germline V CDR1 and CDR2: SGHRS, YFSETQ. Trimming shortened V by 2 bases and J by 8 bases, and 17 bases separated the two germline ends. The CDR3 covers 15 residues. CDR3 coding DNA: TGCGCCAGCAGCTTAGGAAGCGGAGGTGGCTATGAGCAGTTCTTC. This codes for CASSLGSGGGYEQFF.

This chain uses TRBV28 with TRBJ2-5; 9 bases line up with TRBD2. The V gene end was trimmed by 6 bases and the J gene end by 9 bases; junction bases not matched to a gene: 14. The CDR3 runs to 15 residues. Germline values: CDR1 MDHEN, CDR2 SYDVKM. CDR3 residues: CASRSGTSSLRAQYF. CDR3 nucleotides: TGTGCCAGCAGGTCCGGGACTAGCAGCCTCCGGGCCCAGTACTTC.

CDR3 region: CASRQEGYNQPQHF. For the CDR3, the DNA is TGTGCCAGCAGGCAGGAGGGCTACAATCAGCCCCAGCATTTT. The gene calls are TRBV2 and TRBJ1-5; no clear D gene. The CDR3 covers 14 residues. Trimming cost V 6 bases and J 3 bases, with 12 bases left between them. Per germline, CDR1 SNHLY and CDR2 FYNNEI.

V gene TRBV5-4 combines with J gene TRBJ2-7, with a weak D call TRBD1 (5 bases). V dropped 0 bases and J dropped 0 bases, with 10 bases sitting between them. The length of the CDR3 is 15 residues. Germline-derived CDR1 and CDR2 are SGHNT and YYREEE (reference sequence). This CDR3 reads CASSLGIDSSYEQYF. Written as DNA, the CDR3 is TGTGCCAGCAGCTTGGGGATTGACAGCTCCTACGAGCAGTACTTC.

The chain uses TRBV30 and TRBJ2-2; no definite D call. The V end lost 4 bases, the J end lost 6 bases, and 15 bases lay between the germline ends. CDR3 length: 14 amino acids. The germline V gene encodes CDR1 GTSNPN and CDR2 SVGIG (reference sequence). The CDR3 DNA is TGTGCCTGGAATCTACTGGGGAAGGCCGGGGAGCTGTTTTTT. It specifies CAWNLLGKAGELFF. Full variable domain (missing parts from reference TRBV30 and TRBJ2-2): SQTIHQWPATLVQPVGSPLSLECTVEGTSNPNLYWYRQAAGRGLQLLFYSVGIGQISSEVPQNLSASRPQDRQFILSSKKLLLSDSGFYLCAWNLLGKAGELFFGEGSRLTVL.

This CDR3 is CASSLFDATREYNEQFF. DNA for the CDR3: TGTGCCAGCAGCTTATTCGATGCGACGCGGGAATACAATGAGCAGTTCTTC. This rearrangement joins TRBV7-8 to TRBJ2-1; D may be TRBD2 (6 bases). The germline V gene encodes CDR1 SGHVS and CDR2 FQNEAQ. This CDR3 has 17 residues. V lost 2 bases and J 4 bases, leaving 18 bases between the germline ends.

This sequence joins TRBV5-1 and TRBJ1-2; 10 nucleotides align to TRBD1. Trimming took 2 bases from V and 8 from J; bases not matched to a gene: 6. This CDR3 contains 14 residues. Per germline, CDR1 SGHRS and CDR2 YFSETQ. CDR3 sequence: CASSLGTGDGGYTF. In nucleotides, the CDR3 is TGCGCCAGCAGCTTAGGGACAGGGGACGGGGGCTACACCTTC. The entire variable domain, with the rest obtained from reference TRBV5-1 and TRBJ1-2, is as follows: KAGVTQTPRYLIKTRGQQVTLSCSPISGHRSVSWYQQTPGQGLQFLFEYFSETQRNKGNFPGRFSGRQFSNSRSEMNVSTLELGDSALYLCASSLGTGDGGYTFGSGTRLTVV.

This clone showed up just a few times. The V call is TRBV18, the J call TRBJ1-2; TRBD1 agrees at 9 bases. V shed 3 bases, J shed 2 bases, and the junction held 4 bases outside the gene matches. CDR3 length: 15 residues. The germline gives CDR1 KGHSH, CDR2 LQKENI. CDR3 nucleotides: TGTGCCAGCTCACCTCAGGGGACAGGGAACTATGGCTACACCTTC. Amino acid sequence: CASSPQGTGNYGYTF.

The CDR3: CASSYSGGDWQETQYF. In nucleotides, the CDR3 is TGCGCCAGCAGTTATAGCGGGGGCGATTGGCAAGAGACCCAGTACTTC. The V and J genes are TRBV5-1 and TRBJ2-5; 9 bases match TRBD2. V was pared by 5 bases and J by 2 bases, with 10 bases of the junction left unmatched. Germline CDR1 and CDR2: SGHRS and YFSETQ. There are 16 residues in the CDR3.

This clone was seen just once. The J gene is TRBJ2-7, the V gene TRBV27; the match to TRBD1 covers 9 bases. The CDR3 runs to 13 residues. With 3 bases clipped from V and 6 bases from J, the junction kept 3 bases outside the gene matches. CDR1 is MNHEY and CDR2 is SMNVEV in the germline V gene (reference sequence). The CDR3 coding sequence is TGTGCCAGCAGTTTTGGGACAGGGTCCGAGCAGTACTTC. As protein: CASSFGTGSEQYF.

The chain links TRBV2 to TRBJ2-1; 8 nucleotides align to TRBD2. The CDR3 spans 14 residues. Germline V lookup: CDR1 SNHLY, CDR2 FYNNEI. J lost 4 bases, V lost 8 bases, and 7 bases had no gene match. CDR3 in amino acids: CASQPGLGYNEQFF. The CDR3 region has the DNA TGTGCCAGCCAACCGGGACTAGGGTACAATGAGCAGTTCTTC. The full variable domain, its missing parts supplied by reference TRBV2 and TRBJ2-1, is EPEVTQTPSHQVTQMGQEVILRCVPISNHLYFYWYRQILGQKVEFLVSFYNNEISEKSEIFDDQFSVERPDGSNFTLKIRSTKLEDSAMYFCASQPGLGYNEQFFGPGTRLTVL.

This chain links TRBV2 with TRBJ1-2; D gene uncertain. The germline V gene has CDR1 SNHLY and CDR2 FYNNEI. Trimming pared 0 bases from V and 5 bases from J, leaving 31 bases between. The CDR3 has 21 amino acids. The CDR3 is CASSEAGYRDRIVAGMYGYTF. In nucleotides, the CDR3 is TGTGCCAGCAGTGAAGCGGGGTACCGGGATAGGATAGTAGCCGGTATGTATGGCTACACCTTC.

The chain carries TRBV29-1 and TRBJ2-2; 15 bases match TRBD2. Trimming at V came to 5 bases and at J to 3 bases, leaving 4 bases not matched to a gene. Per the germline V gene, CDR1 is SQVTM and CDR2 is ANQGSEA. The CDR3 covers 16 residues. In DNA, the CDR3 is TGCAGCGTTCGGACTAGCGGGAGGGAAGACACCGGGGAGCTGTTTTTT. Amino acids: CSVRTSGREDTGELFF.